These 25 T cell receptor beta chains were sequenced from one sample in a study of blood T cell repertoires in COVID-19. The repertoire was sequenced with immunoSEQ multiplex PCR; TCRdb's copy has only in-frame clones and lacks some. The data contain 80,000 to 95,000 clones, roughly 79% of them seen just once; the ten biggest clones take up just under 10%. The sequenced sample consisted of peripheral blood. These receptors were collected from a woman aged 80 or older with acute or convalescent COVID-19.

The chain uses TRBV11-2 and TRBJ2-7; possible D gene TRBD2, 6 bases. V lost 5 bases to trimming and J lost 5 bases, with 19 bases between them. The CDR3 has 15 amino acids. The germline V gene has CDR1 SGHAT and CDR2 FQNNGV. CDR3 bases: TGTGCCAGCAGCCAACAGGTGGCGGGAAACGACGAGCAGTACTTC. Its protein product is CASSQQVAGNDEQYF. Full variable domain (rest looked up from reference TRBV11-2 and TRBJ2-7): EAGVAQSPRYKIIEKRQSVAFWCNPISGHATLYWYQQILGQGPKLLIQFQNNGVVDDSQLPKDRFSAERLKGVDSTLKIQPAKLEDSAVYLCASSQQVAGNDEQYFGPGTRLTVT.

The gene calls are TRBV7-2 and TRBJ2-1; possible D gene TRBD2, 7 bases. Germline CDR1 reads SGHTA; CDR2 reads FQGNSA. This CDR3 region has 13 residues. V lost 5 bases, J lost 9 bases, and 14 bases lay in between. Here the CDR3 DNA reads TGTGCCAGCAGCCCGAGGGGGGGTAGTGAGCAGTTCTTC. Its protein is CASSPRGGSEQFF.

The J gene is TRBJ2-3, the V gene TRBV19; 12 nucleotides match TRBD2. V shed 5 bases and J 2 bases; nucleotides not matched to a gene: 17. Per germline, CDR1 LNHDA and CDR2 SQIVND (reference sequence). There are 20 residues in the CDR3. The CDR3 reads CASSFGLAGITYGPTDTQYF. Here the CDR3 DNA reads TGTGCCAGTAGTTTCGGACTAGCGGGAATCACTTACGGACCCACAGATACGCAGTATTTT.

The chain couples TRBV6-5 to TRBJ2-7; 9 bases fit TRBD1. The CDR3 is 15 residues long. The V and J ends lost 2 bases and 4 bases, in that order; junction bases with no gene match: 6. Germline CDR1 reads MNHEY; CDR2 reads SVGAGI. The CDR3 nucleotides are TGTGCCAGCAGTTACCAGCCCGGACAGGGGTACGAGCAGTACTTC. The encoded protein is CASSYQPGQGYEQYF.

The chain is built from TRBV7-3 and TRBJ2-5, with 9 bases aligning to TRBD1. Germline trimming cut 4 bases from V and 1 base from J; bases unmatched to any gene: 4. Germline V CDR1 and CDR2: SGHTA, FQGTGA. CDR3 length equals 15 residues. The CDR3 loop reads CASSSGQGPQETQYF. CDR3 nucleotide sequence: TGTGCCAGCAGCTCTGGACAGGGGCCCCAAGAGACCCAGTACTTC.

This clone has just one count. CDR3 protein: CASSPAAAGGVLFF. CDR3 bases: TGTGCCAGCAGCCCCGCCGCGGCGGGAGGGGTGCTGTTCTTC. The chain combines TRBV7-3 with TRBJ2-1; 9 bases are shared with TRBD2. Germline loops: CDR1 SGHTA, CDR2 FQGTGA. The CDR3 spans 14 residues. V was pared by 5 bases and J by 15 bases, with 14 bases of the junction left unmatched.

The V and J genes are TRBV5-1 and TRBJ1-5, with D maybe TRBD1 (5 bases). Germline V gene data show CDR1 as SGHRS and CDR2 as YFSETQ. This CDR3 is built from 15 residues. Trimming pared 0 bases from V and 0 bases from J, leaving 7 bases between. This CDR3 is CASSLAGSSNQPQHF. For the CDR3, the DNA is TGCGCCAGCAGCTTGGCAGGGTCTAGCAATCAGCCCCAGCATTTT.

In this sample, this clone turned up many times. The chain links TRBV5-1 to TRBJ2-2; 9 bases match TRBD1. Germline CDR1 SGHRS, CDR2 YFSETQ. This CDR3 is built from 17 residues. With 1 base clipped from V and 4 bases from J, the junction kept 8 bases outside the gene matches. The CDR3 spells CASSLTTQGAATGELFF. In DNA, the CDR3 is TGCGCCAGCAGCTTGACCACACAGGGGGCGGCCACCGGGGAGCTGTTTTTT.

The V call is TRBV28, the J call TRBJ2-1; TRBD2 aligns across 7 bases. After removal of 9 bases from V and 4 bases from J, the junction contained 9 bases not matched to a gene. The germline gives CDR1 MDHEN, CDR2 SYDVKM. This CDR3 spans 14 amino acids. CDR3 in amino acids: CASVKAGSYNEQFF. In DNA form, the CDR3 reads TGTGCCAGTGTAAAAGCGGGGTCTTACAATGAGCAGTTCTTC.

This sequence joins TRBV15 and TRBJ1-2, with D tentatively TRBD1 (5 bases). The CDR3 contains 16 residues. Germline CDR1 reads LNHNV; CDR2 reads YYDKDF (reference sequence). The ends were cut back, 1 base at V and 3 bases at J, with 15 bases in the middle. The CDR3 region is CATSRGSEGRDYGYTF. The CDR3 DNA reads as TGTGCCACCAGCAGAGGATCGGAAGGCAGGGACTATGGCTACACCTTC.

The V and J genes are TRBV18 and TRBJ1-4; 9 nucleotides agree with TRBD1. With V trimmed by 3 bases and J by 7 bases, 3 bases remained unmatched. CDR1 and CDR2 (germline): KGHSH, LQKENI. The CDR3 spans 14 residues. The CDR3: CASSPGQGGEKLFF. The CDR3 DNA reads as TGTGCCAGCTCACCGGGACAGGGTGGTGAAAAACTGTTTTTT.

This clone was seen only once. This chain links TRBV19 with TRBJ1-6, with D unclear. CDR1 is LNHDA and CDR2 is SQIVND in the germline V gene (reference sequence). V was trimmed by 5 bases and J by 12 bases, leaving 11 bases between them. The CDR3 loop spans 12 amino acids. Here the CDR3 reads CASSVRGRPLHF. CDR3 coding DNA: TGTGCCAGTAGTGTCAGAGGAAGACCCCTCCACTTT.

This clone was observed a handful of times. The chain is built from TRBV6-4 and TRBJ1-1; 12 positions match TRBD1. The CDR3 consists of 15 residues. V trimming: 6 bases; J trimming: 5 bases; junction bases outside the gene matches: 7. Germline CDR1 MRHNA, CDR2 SNTAGT. The CDR3 DNA follows: TGTGCCAGCAGCCGGGACAGGGGGCCTGATACTGAAGCTTTCTTT. Translating it yields CASSRDRGPDTEAFF.

The V call is TRBV28, the J call TRBJ1-2; D remains unclear. Between the trimmed V and J ends, which lost 6 bases and 8 bases, there was a span of 10 bases. The length of the CDR3 is 11 residues. Germline assignment: CDR1 MDHEN and CDR2 SYDVKM. Here the CDR3 reads CASSLSWGYTF. CDR3 coding DNA: TGTGCCAGCAGCCTAAGTTGGGGCTACACCTTC.

This sequence joins TRBV6-2 or TRBV6-3 and TRBJ2-5; 12 bases are a match to TRBD2. In germline, CDR1 is MNHEY, CDR2 SVGEGT. The CDR3 length is 17 residues. V shed 2 bases, J shed 4 bases, and the junction held 8 bases outside the gene matches. The CDR3 sequence is CASSYAASGGARETQYF. The CDR3 coding sequence is TGTGCCAGCAGTTACGCGGCTAGCGGGGGGGCCAGAGAGACCCAGTACTTC.

Ten or more counts support this clone. The chain combines TRBV7-3 with TRBJ2-2; D is perhaps TRBD1 (6 bases). Germline CDR1 and CDR2: SGHTA and FQGTGA. The CDR3 covers 13 residues. V was cut by 5 bases and J by 3 bases, with 7 bases left in between. CDR3 residues: CASSRTDTGELFF. Written as DNA, the CDR3 is TGTGCCAGCAGCCGGACAGACACCGGGGAGCTGTTTTTT.

This clone came up once. The V call is TRBV7-2, the J call TRBJ1-4; 9 nucleotides match TRBD1. There are 14 residues in the CDR3. CDR1 is SGHTA and CDR2 is FQGNSA in the germline V gene. The J segment lost 7 bases and the V segment lost 6 bases, leaving 6 bases of the junction unmatched. CDR3 DNA sequence: TGTGCCAGCAGACAGGACAGGGGAGGTGAAAAACTGTTTTTT. It specifies CASRQDRGGEKLFF.

The V call is TRBV27, the J call TRBJ1-2; TRBD1 matches at 9 bases. Germline V CDR1 and CDR2: MNHEY, SMNVEV (reference sequence). The CDR3 runs to 15 residues. V was pared by 6 bases and J by 4 bases, with 9 bases of the junction left unmatched. CDR3 coding DNA: TGTGCCAGCAGGAGGTTGGGACAGGGCACCTATGGCTACACCTTC. Its protein product is CASRRLGQGTYGYTF.

The rearrangement links TRBV7-3 to TRBJ2-3; 9 bases fit TRBD1. The CDR3 totals 13 residues. V lost 5 bases, J lost 9 bases, and 6 bases stayed unmatched. Per germline, CDR1 SGHTA and CDR2 FQGTGA. CDR3 nucleotide sequence: TGTGCCAGCAGCCGGGACAGGGACCGGACGCAGTATTTT. Protein: CASSRDRDRTQYF.

This chain links TRBV2 with TRBJ2-7; TRBD1 might be the D (6 bases). Germline values: CDR1 SNHLY, CDR2 FYNNEI. The V gene lost 6 bases and the J gene lost 4 bases, with 7 bases spanning the gap. The CDR3 extends over 11 amino acids. This chain's CDR3 is CASRGAYEQYF. In nucleotides, the CDR3 is TGTGCCAGCAGGGGGGCTTACGAGCAGTACTTC.

V is TRBV19 and J is TRBJ2-2; D might be TRBD2 (5 bases). V gave up 3 bases and J gave up 1 base, with 9 bases separating them. Germline V lookup: CDR1 LNHDA, CDR2 SQIVND (reference sequence). The CDR3 loop spans 15 amino acids. CDR3 amino acids: CASSMGEENTGELFF. CDR3 sequence (DNA): TGTGCCAGTAGTATGGGAGAAGAGAACACCGGGGAGCTGTTTTTT.

The chain couples TRBV5-6 to TRBJ1-2; tentatively, D is TRBD1 (5 bases). The CDR3 extends over 16 amino acids. V was trimmed by 4 bases and J by 2 bases, leaving 18 bases between them. CDR1 SGHDT and CDR2 YYEEEE come from the germline V gene. CDR3 loop: CASSPRAVPDNYGYTF. CDR3 coding DNA: TGTGCCAGCAGCCCCAGGGCAGTACCTGACAACTATGGCTACACCTTC.

The rearrangement uses TRBV10-2 and TRBJ2-5, with 7 nucleotides matching TRBD2. This CDR3 region has 16 residues. After removal of 5 bases from V and 5 bases from J, the junction contained 14 bases not matched to a gene. Germline loops: CDR1 WSHSY, CDR2 SAAADI. The CDR3 region is CASSKYQAGLGETQYF. The CDR3, as DNA: TGCGCCAGCAGTAAATATCAAGCGGGGTTGGGGGAGACCCAGTACTTC.

J is TRBJ2-5 and V is TRBV18; no clear D. V lost 6 bases to trimming and J lost 5 bases, with 13 bases between them. Germline CDR1 and CDR2: KGHSH and LQKENI. This CDR3 spans 13 amino acids. DNA of the CDR3: TGTGCCAGCTCCGTTGGCGGAGAGGAGACCCAGTACTTC. Residues: CASSVGGEETQYF.

This clone was recorded only once. The chain links TRBV24-1 to TRBJ2-1; 7 bases line up with TRBD1. The trim removed 3 bases at V and 7 bases at J, leaving 11 bases unmatched. Germline-derived CDR1 and CDR2 are KGHDR and SFDVKD. The CDR3 contains 16 residues. In DNA, the CDR3 is TGTGCCACCAGTGATCCCGGGACAGAAGTTGGTAATGAGCAGTTCTTC. Its translation: CATSDPGTEVGNEQFF.